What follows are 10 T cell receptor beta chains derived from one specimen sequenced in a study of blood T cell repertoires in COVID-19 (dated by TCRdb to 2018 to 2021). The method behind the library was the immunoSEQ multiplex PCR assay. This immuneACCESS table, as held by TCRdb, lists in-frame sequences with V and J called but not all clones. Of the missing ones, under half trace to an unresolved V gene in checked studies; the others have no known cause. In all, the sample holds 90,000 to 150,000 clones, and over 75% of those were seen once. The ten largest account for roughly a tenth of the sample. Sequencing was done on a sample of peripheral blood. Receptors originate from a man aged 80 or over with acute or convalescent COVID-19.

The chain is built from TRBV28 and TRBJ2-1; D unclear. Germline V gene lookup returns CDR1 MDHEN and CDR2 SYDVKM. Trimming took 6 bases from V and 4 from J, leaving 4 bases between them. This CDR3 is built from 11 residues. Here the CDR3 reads CASRTYNEQFF. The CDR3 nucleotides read TGTGCCAGCAGGACTTACAATGAGCAGTTCTTC.

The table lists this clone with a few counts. CDR3 DNA sequence: TGTGCCAGCAGTCGGACAGGGGGGTGGTACGAGCAGTACTTC. Translation gives CASSRTGGWYEQYF. The V call is TRBV3-1 (or the pseudogene TRBV3-2), the J call TRBJ2-7, with TRBD1 matching 10 bases. V trimming: 6 bases; J trimming: 4 bases; junction bases outside the gene matches: 6. Germline V gives CDR1 LGHDT, CDR2 YNNKEL (reference sequence). This CDR3 contains 14 residues.

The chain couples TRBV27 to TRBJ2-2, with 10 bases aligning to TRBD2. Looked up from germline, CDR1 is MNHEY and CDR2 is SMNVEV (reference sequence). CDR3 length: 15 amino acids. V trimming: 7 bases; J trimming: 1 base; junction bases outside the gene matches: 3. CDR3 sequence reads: CASKVAGGNTGELFF. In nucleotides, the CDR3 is TGTGCCAGCAAGGTAGCGGGGGGGAACACCGGGGAGCTGTTTTTT.

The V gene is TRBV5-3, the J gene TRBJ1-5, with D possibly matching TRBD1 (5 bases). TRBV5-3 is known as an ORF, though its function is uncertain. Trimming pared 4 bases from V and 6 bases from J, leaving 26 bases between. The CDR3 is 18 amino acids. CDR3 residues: CARSLNWGGVEKAQPQHF. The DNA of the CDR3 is TGTGCCAGAAGCCTAAATTGGGGCGGGGTAGAGAAAGCTCAGCCCCAGCATTTT.

The CDR3 loop reads CASSDAGRNTIYF. CDR3 coding DNA: TGTGCCAGCTCAGACGCGGGACGAAACACCATATATTTT. This chain connects TRBV18 to TRBJ1-3, with D possibly matching TRBD1 (5 bases). The CDR3 runs to 13 residues. Germline CDR1 is KGHSH and CDR2 is LQKENI. V lost 5 bases and J 5 bases, leaving 10 bases between the germline ends.

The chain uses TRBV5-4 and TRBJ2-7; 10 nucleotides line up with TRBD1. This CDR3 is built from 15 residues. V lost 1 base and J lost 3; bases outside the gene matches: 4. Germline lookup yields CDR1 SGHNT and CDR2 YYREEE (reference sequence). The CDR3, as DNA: TGTGCCAGCAGCTTGTCCGGGACAGGGGTCTACGAGCAGTACTTC. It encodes CASSLSGTGVYEQYF.

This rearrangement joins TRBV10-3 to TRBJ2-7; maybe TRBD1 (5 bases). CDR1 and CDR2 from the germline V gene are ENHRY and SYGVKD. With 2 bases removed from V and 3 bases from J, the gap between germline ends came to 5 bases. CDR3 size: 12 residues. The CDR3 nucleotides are TGTGCCATCAGTGAGACAGGCTACGAGCAGTACTTC. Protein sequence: CAISETGYEQYF.

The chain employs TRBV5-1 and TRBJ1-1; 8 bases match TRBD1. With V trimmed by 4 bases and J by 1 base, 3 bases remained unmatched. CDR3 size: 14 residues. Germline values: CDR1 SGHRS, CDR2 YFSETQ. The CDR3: CASSPGQGNTEAFF. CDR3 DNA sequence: TGCGCCAGCAGCCCAGGACAGGGGAACACTGAAGCTTTCTTT.

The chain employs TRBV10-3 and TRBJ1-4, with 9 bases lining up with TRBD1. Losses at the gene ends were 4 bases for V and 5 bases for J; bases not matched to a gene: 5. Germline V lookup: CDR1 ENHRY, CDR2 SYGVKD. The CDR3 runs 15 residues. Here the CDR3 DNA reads TGTGCCATCAGTGGAGCCGGGACAGGGAATGAAAAACTGTTTTTT. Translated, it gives CAISGAGTGNEKLFF.

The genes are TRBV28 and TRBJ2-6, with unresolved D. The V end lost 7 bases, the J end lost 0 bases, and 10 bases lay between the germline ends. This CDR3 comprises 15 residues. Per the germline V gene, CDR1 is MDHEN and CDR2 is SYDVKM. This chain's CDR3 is CASTVGASGANVLTF. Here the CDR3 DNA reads TGTGCCAGCACGGTAGGAGCCTCTGGGGCCAACGTCCTGACTTTC.